The present T cell receptor beta chain was sequenced within a study of shared clonotypes between healthy human individuals. For the study at large: Each donor had three CD4 naive, three CD4 memory, two CD8 naive and one CD8 memory plate.

Study observations and caveats: Between a handful of donors, naive CD4 clonotypes were shared at a level of about 5%. It was the few donors that limited the genetic and exposure-history diversity represented. The expectation was that sequencing depth would affect clonotype sharing among donors.

The CDR3 loop spans 14 amino acids. Trimming stripped 6 bases from V and 4 bases from J, with 15 bases between. CDR1 is SEHNR and CDR2 is FQNEAQ in the germline V gene (reference sequence). Sequencing was performed with immunoSEQ multiplex PCR; in TCRdb, only in-frame clones are kept and a portion is missing. The sample has around 2,000,000 clones, 85% to 95% seen once. A note on this clone: Its target is unknown.

This TCR derives from a man aged 18 to 29 in good health. Sequencing was carried out using naive CD4+ T cells sorted from blood. Subset given: CD45RA+ positively selected. The rearrangement joins TRBV7-9 to TRBJ2-5; a possible D gene is TRBD1 (5 bases). The CDR3, as DNA: TGTGCCAGCAGTATAGGACAAGGTGGAGAGACCCAGTACTTC. Translation: CASSIGQGGETQYF. The variable domain in full, completed from reference TRBV7-9 and TRBJ2-5, reads DTGVSQNPRHKITKRGQNVTFRCDPISEHNRLYWYRQTLGQGPEFLTYFQNEAQLEKSRLLSDRFSAERPKGSFSTLEIQRTEQGDSAMYLCASSIGQGGETQYFGPGTRLLVL.